Shown below are 9 T cell receptor beta chains from a single sample sequenced in a study of regulatory T cells in long-lasting Graves disease. Researchers made TCR beta libraries by using iRepertoire HTBI primers and running Arm-PCR on CDR3 regions. A single record per CDR3 protein comes from TCRdb applying MiXCR to the multiplex PCR reads. The table shows under 500,000 distinct CDR3 sequences, with less than 20% occurring only once. The sample's time point: newly diagnosed GD, antithyroid drugs for less than 3 months. Extracted RNA from PBMCs served as the source of the TCR library. These records were also assigned to another study, of T cells in Graves' hyperthyroidism and ophthalmopathy.

The specimen comprised peripheral blood mononuclear cells (PBMCs), sampled at new diagnosis, from a patient treated with antithyroid drugs. All receptors come from a woman under 40 with Graves disease.

This clonotype was counted between two and nine times. The chain carries TRBV7-8 and TRBJ2-3; weak D call: TRBD1 (6 bases). Germline V gene sequence: CDR1 SGHVS, CDR2 FQNEAQ. Trimming removed 2 bases at V and 6 bases at J, with 15 bases between. The CDR3 sequence is 15 residues long. CDR3 sequence reads: CASSLTGTPGDTQYF. The CDR3 DNA follows: TGTGCCAGCAGCTTAACCGGGACACCGGGGGATACGCAGTATTTT.

This clonotype was counted only a few times. The V gene is TRBV28, the J gene TRBJ2-7; 9 positions match TRBD2. V was pared by 3 bases and J by 3 bases, with 6 bases of the junction left unmatched. Germline CDR1 reads MDHEN; CDR2 reads SYDVKM. CDR3 length equals 15 residues. CDR3 in amino acids: CASSLSAGGRYEQYF. The CDR3 bases are TGTGCCAGCAGTTTGTCAGCGGGAGGCCGCTACGAGCAGTACTTC. The full variable domain, its missing parts supplied by reference TRBV28 and TRBJ2-7, is DVKVTQSSRYLVKRTGEKVFLECVQDMDHENMFWYRQDPGLGLRLIYFSYDVKMKEKGDIPEGYSVSREKKERFSLILESASTNQTSMYLCASSLSAGGRYEQYFGPGTRLTVT.

This clonotype was observed many times. The chain uses TRBV4-1 and TRBJ1-5; D uncertain. CDR3 length: 13 residues. V lost 1 base and J 5 bases, leaving 6 bases between the germline ends. The germline gives CDR1 MGHRA, CDR2 YSYEKL. The CDR3 is CASSQGPHQPQHF. The CDR3 nucleotides read TGCGCCAGCAGCCAAGGTCCCCATCAGCCCCAGCATTTT.

The V and J genes are TRBV7-2 and TRBJ2-7; TRBD2 matches 9 bases. The CDR3 extends over 14 amino acids. Trimming removed 5 bases from V and 3 bases from J; junction bases left unmatched: 5. Germline-derived CDR1 and CDR2 are SGHTA and FQGNSA. Written as DNA, the CDR3 is TGTGCCAGCAGCGCGAAGCGGGGGGTCTACGAGCAGTACTTC. Translation: CASSAKRGVYEQYF. The variable domain in full, with the rest retrieved from reference TRBV7-2 and TRBJ2-7, is GAGVSQSPSNKVTEKGKDVELRCDPISGHTALYWYRQSLGQGLEFLIYFQGNSAPDKSGLPSDRFSAERTGGSVSTLTIQRTQQEDSAVYLCASSAKRGVYEQYFGPGTRLTVT.

The table lists this clonotype with a few counts. The chain is built from TRBV20-1 and TRBJ2-1, with D perhaps given as TRBD1 or TRBD2 (6 bases each). The CDR3 sequence is 14 residues long. V was pared by 6 bases and J by 7 bases, with 19 bases between. CDR1 is DFQATT and CDR2 is SNEGSKA in the germline V gene (reference sequence). The CDR3 spells CSATRTARGNEQFF. CDR3 nucleotide sequence: TGCAGTGCCACACGGACAGCTCGGGGGAATGAGCAGTTCTTC.

This clonotype has a count of ten or more. This sequence joins TRBV6-5 and TRBJ1-4, with TRBD1 identical over 8 bases. Germline V gene sequence: CDR1 MNHEY, CDR2 SVGAGI. This CDR3 comprises 18 residues. V gave up 2 bases and J gave up 1 base; unmatched junction bases: 9. The CDR3 is CASSYPGQGEGTNEKLFF. CDR3 DNA: TGTGCCAGCAGTTACCCAGGACAGGGAGAAGGAACTAATGAAAAACTGTTTTTT.

J is TRBJ1-4 and V is TRBV19, with 8 positions matching TRBD1. J lost 10 bases, V lost 6 bases, and 13 bases had no gene match. From germline, CDR1 is LNHDA and CDR2 SQIVND (reference sequence). This CDR3 spans 15 amino acids. The CDR3: CASSSTGTGVRKLFF. The CDR3 DNA sequence: TGTGCCAGTAGCAGTACCGGGACAGGCGTGCGAAAACTGTTTTTT.

As regards this clonotype: A much larger clone differs from this one at a single base, so this may be a read error. This chain links TRBV6-1 with TRBJ1-5, with no clear D. Germline values: CDR1 MNHNS, CDR2 SASEGT. This CDR3 comprises 15 residues. CDR3 protein: CASNPGPIAHQPRHF. CDR3 DNA sequence: TGTGCCAGCAATCCAGGTCCTATAGCTCATCAGCCCCGGCATTTT.

V usage is TRBV7-9 and J usage is TRBJ1-3; a possible D gene is TRBD1 (6 bases). V shed 4 bases and J shed 0 bases, with 13 bases lying between them. This CDR3 comprises 16 residues. CDR1 is SEHNR and CDR2 is FQNEAQ in the germline V gene (reference sequence). This chain's CDR3 is CASSYRVVSSGNTIYF. The DNA for the CDR3 is TGTGCCAGCAGCTACAGGGTAGTGAGCTCTGGAAACACCATATATTTT.